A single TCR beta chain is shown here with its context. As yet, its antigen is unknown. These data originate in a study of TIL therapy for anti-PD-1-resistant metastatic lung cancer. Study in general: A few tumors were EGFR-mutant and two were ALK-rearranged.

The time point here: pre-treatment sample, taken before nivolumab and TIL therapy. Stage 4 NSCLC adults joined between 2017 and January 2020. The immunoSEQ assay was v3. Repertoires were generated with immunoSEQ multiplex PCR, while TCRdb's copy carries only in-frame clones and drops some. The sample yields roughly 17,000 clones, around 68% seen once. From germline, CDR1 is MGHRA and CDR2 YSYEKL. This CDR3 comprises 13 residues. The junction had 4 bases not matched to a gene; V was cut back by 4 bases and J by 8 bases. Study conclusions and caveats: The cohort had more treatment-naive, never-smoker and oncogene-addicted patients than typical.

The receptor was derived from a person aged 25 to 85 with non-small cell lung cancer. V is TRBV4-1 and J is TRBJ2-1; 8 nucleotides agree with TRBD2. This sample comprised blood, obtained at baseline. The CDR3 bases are TGCGCCAGCAGCCCCGGGACTAGGTATGAGCAGTTCTTC. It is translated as CASSPGTRYEQFF.